This T cell receptor (beta chain) was obtained from a study of T cell responses to AZD1222 COVID-19 vaccine. General study results and limits: At study baseline, merely several AZD1222 recipients were seropositive. The study found vaccine-associated CD4 TCRs spanning spike, dominant at 160-218 and 743-854. Clonal diversity was possibly underestimated, and white British individuals and females predominated among donors. No day 14 peak samples; only post-peak repertoires were characterized.

CDR1 is MNHEY, CDR2 SVGAGI, per germline. V gave up 2 bases and J gave up 5 bases, with 9 bases separating them. The length of the CDR3 is 13 residues. Assay used: immunoSEQ multiplex PCR; TCRdb lists only in-frame clones, some missing. The sample gives some 49,000 clones, about 87% of which show up once; around 1.1% is in the top ten. Details on this clone: Its antigen is currently unknown.

The sample consisted of peripheral blood, taken 28 days after the second AZD1222 dose. The TCR was taken from an adult who received the AZD1222 COVID-19 vaccine. The chain joins TRBV6-5 to TRBJ1-1; no firm D call. CDR3 amino acids: CASSYPGFTEAFF. CDR3 nucleotides: TGTGCCAGCAGTTACCCAGGCTTTACTGAAGCTTTCTTT.